This TCR beta chain stems from a study of T cell responses to AZD1222 COVID-19 vaccine listed by TCRdb under 2021. As for the study more broadly: AZD1222 recipients whose second dose came at about 4 weeks and those whose second dose came at about 12 weeks were combined into one group, since spike-specific TCR depth and breadth did not differ between the two schedules. Trial participants were enrolled by age into 18-55, 56-69 and 70-plus year subgroups, with approximately 150, 30 and 60 TCR-sequenced participants respectively. TCR sequencing was performed for roughly 250 trial participants, of whom 200 to 220 were given two doses of AZD1222 and around 25 were given two doses of MenACWY control vaccine. Overall results and qualifications from the work: Most participants were white British and females outnumbered males, and the authors suggested that clonal diversity may have been underestimated. After two AZD1222 doses, both the breadth and the depth of spike-specific TCRs were significantly higher than at day 0 and than in MenACWY recipients. Reportedly, almost half of the unique spike-specific TCRs recognized epitopes lying outside the regions that are mutated in the B.1.351 and B.1.1.7 variants. Conclusions about previously exposed vaccinees are limited because only five to seven AZD1222 recipients were SARS-CoV-2 seropositive at baseline. In the small 56-69-year group, the increase in depth fell short of significance, most likely because of low power. CD4 TCRs associated with the vaccine covered the entire spike protein, and the dominant responses were in regions 160-218 and 743-854. Because no day 14 peak-response samples were available, the repertoires could be characterized only after the peak T cell response.

The CDR3 regions of human TCRbeta chains were analyzed by immunosequencing. For the original study's pipeline: TCRs in the repertoires were compared against a reference library of SARS-CoV-2-specific TCRs that had been generated with the MIRA antigen-specificity platform. Breadth was defined as the fraction of unique TCRs that were SARS-CoV-2-associated, and depth was defined as the fraction of total T cells that were SARS-CoV-2-associated. Using the MIRA data, each spike-specific TCR was mapped to the spike region that the TCR reacts to and placed in a CD4 or CD8 class. Log10-transformed breadth and depth values were compared by one-way ANOVA with Sidak's multiple comparisons tests. The table was pulled from immuneACCESS by TCRdb, which kept in-frame rearrangements only. Such tables lose some clones; where checked, under half of the loss comes from unresolved V genes, and the rest has no known cause. V, J and clone size are taken as reported in that table, and D and trimming were inferred from the DNA itself. The sample profile shows some 150,000 clones; 93% of them were found once. About 9% of the sample comes from the top ten.

Concerning this clone: Its recognized antigen is unknown. One base away there is no much larger clone; base qualities are not given.

Looking up the germline V gene yields CDR1 MGHRA and CDR2 YSYEKL. Deletion took 3 bases off V and 1 base off J, with a span of 15 bases between the germline ends. Measured from the cysteine to the phenylalanine, the CDR3 is 16 residues long. The only DNA kept is the CDR3, 48 bases in frame from the first base. The sample's time point label is to be understood as: baseline before first vaccination. Samples from vaccinated people were obtained from the UK trials COV001 and COV002, which included a single-blind randomized controlled phase 2/3 trial of AZD1222 (ChAdOx1 nCoV-19) in healthy adults. For TCRbeta chain sequencing, PBMC samples from trial participants were taken at day 0 and at day 28 after the second dose.

The TCR sequence derives from an adult in good health. The source was peripheral blood, collected on day 0 of AZD1222 vaccination. The V and J segments used are TRBV4-1 and TRBJ2-5; perhaps TRBD2 is the D gene, with 5 bases matching. The CDR3 reads as follows: CASSQSYSGSQETQYF. The bases are TGCGCCAGCAGCCAGTCATACAGTGGGAGCCAAGAGACCCAGTACTTC.